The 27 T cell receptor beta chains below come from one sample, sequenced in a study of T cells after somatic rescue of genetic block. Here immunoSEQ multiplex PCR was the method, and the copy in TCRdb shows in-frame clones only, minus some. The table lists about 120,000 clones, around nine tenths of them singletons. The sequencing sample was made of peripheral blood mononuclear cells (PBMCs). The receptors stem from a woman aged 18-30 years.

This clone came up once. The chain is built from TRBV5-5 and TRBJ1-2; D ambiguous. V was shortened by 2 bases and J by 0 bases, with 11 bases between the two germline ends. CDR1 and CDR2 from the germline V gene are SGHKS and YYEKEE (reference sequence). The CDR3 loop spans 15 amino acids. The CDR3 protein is CASSLEALTNYGYTF. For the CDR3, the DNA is TGTGCCAGCAGCTTAGAAGCTTTAACTAACTATGGCTACACCTTC.

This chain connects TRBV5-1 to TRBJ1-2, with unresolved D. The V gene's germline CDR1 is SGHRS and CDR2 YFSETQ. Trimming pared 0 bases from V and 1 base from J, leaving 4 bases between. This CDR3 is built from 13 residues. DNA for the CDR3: TGCGCCAGCAGCTTGGGGGATAACTATGGCTACACCTTC. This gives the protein CASSLGDNYGYTF.

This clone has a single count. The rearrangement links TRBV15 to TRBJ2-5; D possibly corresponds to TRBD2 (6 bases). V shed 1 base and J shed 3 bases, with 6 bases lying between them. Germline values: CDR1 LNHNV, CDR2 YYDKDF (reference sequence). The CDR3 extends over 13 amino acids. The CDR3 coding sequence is TGTGCCACCAGCAGAGGGGGGGAAGAGACCCAGTACTTC. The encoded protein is CATSRGGEETQYF.

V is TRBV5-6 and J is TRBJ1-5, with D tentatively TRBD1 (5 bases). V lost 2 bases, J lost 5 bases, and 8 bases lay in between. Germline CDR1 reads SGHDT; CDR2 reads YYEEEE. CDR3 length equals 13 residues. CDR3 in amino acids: CASSFGGDQPQHF. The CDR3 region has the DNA TGTGCCAGCAGCTTTGGGGGAGATCAGCCCCAGCATTTT.

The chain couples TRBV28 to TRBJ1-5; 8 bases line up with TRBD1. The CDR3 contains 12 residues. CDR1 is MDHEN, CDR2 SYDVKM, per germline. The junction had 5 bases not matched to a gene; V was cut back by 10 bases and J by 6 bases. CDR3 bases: TGTGCCACCCAGACAGGGGTTCAGCCCCAGCATTTT. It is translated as CATQTGVQPQHF.

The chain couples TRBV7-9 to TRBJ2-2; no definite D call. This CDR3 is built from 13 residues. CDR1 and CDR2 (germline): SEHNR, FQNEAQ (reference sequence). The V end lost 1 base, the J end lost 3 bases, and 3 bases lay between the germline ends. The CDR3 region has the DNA TGTGCCAGCAGCTTAGATCACACCGGGGAGCTGTTTTTT. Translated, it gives CASSLDHTGELFF.

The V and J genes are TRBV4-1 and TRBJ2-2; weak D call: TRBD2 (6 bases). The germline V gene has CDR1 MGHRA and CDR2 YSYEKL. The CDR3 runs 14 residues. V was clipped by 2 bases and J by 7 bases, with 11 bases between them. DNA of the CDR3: TGCGCCAGCAGCCAACAGGGAGGTGGCGGGGAGCTGTTTTTT. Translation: CASSQQGGGGELFF.

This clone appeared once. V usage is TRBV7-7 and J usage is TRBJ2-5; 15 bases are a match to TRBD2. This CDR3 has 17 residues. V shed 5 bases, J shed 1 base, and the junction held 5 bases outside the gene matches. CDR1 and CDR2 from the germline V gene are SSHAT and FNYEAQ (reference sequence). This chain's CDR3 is CASSTGLAGGSQETQYF. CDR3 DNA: TGTGCCAGCAGCACGGGACTAGCGGGGGGTAGCCAAGAGACCCAGTACTTC.

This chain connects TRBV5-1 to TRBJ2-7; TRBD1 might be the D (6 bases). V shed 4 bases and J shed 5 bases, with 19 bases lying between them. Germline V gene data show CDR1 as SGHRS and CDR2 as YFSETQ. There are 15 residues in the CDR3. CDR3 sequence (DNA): TGCGCCAGCAGCCACGGGACACCCAGATCGGACGAGCAGTACTTC. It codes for CASSHGTPRSDEQYF.

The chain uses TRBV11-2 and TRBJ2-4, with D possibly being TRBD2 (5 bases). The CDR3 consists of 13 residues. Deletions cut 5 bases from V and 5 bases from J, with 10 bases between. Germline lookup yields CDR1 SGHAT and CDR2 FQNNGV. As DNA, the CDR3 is TGTGCCAGCAGCCCCGGGAACCAAAACATTCAGTACTTC. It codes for CASSPGNQNIQYF.

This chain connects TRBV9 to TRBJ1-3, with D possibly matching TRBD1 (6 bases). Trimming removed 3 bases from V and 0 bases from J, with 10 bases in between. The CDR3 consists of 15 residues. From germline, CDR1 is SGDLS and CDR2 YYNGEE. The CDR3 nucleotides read TGTGCCAGCAGCGCGGACAGTCCCTCTGGAAACACCATATATTTT. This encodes CASSADSPSGNTIYF.

Written as DNA, the CDR3 is TGTGCCAGCAGCTTAACTGGGGGGCGAGATACGCAGTATTTT. This translates into CASSLTGGRDTQYF. V gene TRBV7-3 combines with J gene TRBJ2-3, with D possibly called TRBD1 or TRBD2 (6 bases each). This CDR3 is 14 amino acids long. V was cut by 0 bases and J by 5 bases, with 9 bases left in between. Germline values: CDR1 SGHTA, CDR2 FQGTGA.

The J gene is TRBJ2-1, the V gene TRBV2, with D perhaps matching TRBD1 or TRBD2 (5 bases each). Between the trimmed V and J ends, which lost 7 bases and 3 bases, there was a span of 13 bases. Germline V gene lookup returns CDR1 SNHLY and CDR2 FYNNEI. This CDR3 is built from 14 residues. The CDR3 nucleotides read TGTGCCAGCAAATGGGGGTCTGACTACAATGAGCAGTTCTTC. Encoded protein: CASKWGSDYNEQFF.

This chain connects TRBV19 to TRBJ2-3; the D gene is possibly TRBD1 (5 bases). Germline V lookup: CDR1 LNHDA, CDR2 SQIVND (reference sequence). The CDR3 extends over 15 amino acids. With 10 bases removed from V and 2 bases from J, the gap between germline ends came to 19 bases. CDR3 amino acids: CATSPTGISTDTQYF. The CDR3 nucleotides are TGTGCCACCTCCCCTACAGGAATTTCCACAGATACGCAGTATTTT. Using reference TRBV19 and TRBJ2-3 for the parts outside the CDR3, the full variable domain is DGGITQSPKYLFRKEGQNVTLSCEQNLNHDAMYWYRQDPGQGLRLIYYSQIVNDFQKGDIAEGYSVSREKKESFPLTVTSAQKNPTAFYLCATSPTGISTDTQYFGPGTRLTVL.

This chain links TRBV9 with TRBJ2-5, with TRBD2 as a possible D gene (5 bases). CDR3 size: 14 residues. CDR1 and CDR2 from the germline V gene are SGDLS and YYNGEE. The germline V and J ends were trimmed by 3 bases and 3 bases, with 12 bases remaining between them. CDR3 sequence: CASSDLAREETQYF. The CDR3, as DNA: TGTGCCAGCAGCGACCTAGCAAGGGAAGAGACCCAGTACTTC. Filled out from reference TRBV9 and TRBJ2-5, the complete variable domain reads DSGVTQTPKHLITATGQRVTLRCSPRSGDLSVYWYQQSLDQGLQFLIQYYNGEERAKGNILERFSAQQFPDLHSELNLSSLELGDSALYFCASSDLAREETQYFGPGTRLLVL.

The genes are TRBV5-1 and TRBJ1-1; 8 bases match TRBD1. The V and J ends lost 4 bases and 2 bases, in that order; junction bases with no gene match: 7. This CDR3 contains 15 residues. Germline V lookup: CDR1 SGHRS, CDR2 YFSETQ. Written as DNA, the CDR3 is TGCGCCAGCAGCCTCCGGGACAGGCTCAACACTGAAGCTTTCTTT. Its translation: CASSLRDRLNTEAFF.

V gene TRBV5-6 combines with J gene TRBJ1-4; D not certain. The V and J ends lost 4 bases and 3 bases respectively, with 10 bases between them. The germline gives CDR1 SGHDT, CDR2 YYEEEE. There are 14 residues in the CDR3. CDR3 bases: TGTGCCAGCAGCCTCCCCGGGTCTAATGAAAAACTGTTTTTT. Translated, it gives CASSLPGSNEKLFF.

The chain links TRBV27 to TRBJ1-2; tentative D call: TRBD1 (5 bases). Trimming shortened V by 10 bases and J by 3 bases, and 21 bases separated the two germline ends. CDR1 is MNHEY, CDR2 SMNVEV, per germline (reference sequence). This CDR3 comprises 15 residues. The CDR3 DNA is TGTGCCACCTCCAGGGACGGCGGGACGTACTATGGCTACACCTTC. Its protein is CATSRDGGTYYGYTF.

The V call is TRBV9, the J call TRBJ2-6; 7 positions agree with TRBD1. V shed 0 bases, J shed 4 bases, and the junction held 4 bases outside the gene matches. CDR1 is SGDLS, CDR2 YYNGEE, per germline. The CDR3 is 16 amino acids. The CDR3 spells CASSVAQGRGANVLTF. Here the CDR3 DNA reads TGTGCCAGCAGCGTAGCACAGGGGCGAGGGGCCAACGTCCTGACTTTC.

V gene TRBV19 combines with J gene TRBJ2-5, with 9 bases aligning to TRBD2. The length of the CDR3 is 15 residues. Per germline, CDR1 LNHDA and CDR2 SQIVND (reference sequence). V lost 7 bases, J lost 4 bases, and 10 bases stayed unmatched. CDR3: CASNRRLADGETQYF. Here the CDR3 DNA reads TGTGCCAGTAACCGGAGACTAGCGGACGGAGAGACCCAGTACTTC.

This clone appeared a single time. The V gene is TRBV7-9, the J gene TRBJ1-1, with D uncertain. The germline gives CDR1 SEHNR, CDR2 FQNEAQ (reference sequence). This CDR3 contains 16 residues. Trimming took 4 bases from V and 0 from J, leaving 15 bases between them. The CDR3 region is CASSSQRETMNTEAFF. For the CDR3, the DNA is TGTGCCAGCAGCTCCCAGCGGGAAACCATGAACACTGAAGCTTTCTTT.

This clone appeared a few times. The CDR3 region has the DNA TGCGCCAGCAGCGAATCGACAGGAGGGTATCAGCCCCAGCATTTT. As protein: CASSESTGGYQPQHF. The chain uses TRBV5-1 and TRBJ1-5; TRBD1 is a possible D gene (6 bases). The CDR3 is made up of 15 amino acids. Germline CDR1 and CDR2: SGHRS and YFSETQ. V lost 4 bases and J lost 5, with 16 bases in between.

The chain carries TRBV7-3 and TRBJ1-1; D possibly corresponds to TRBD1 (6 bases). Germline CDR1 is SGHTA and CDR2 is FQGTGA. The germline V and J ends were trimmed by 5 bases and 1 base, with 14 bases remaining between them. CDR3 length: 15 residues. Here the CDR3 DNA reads TGTGCCAGCAGCCCCTTGGGGGGCACGAACACTGAAGCTTTCTTT. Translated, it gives CASSPLGGTNTEAFF.

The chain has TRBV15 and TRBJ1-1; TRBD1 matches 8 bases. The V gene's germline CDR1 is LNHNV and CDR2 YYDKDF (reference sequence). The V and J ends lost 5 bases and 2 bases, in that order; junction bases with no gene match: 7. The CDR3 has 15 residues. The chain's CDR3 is CATSVSGTGNTEAFF. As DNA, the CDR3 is TGTGCCACCAGCGTCAGCGGGACAGGAAACACTGAAGCTTTCTTT.

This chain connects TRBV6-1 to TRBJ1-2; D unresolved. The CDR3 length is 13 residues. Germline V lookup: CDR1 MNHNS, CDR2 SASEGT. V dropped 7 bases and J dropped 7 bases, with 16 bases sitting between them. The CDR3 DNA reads TGTGCCAGCAATTCCGGGGAGTTTCTTGGCTACACCTTC. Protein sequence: CASNSGEFLGYTF.

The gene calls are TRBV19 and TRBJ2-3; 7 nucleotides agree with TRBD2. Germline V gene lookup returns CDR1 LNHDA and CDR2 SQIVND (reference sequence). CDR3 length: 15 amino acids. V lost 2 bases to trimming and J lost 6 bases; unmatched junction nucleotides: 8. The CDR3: CASSIQGGEGDTQYF. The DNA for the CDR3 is TGTGCCAGTAGTATACAGGGAGGGGAGGGGGATACGCAGTATTTT.

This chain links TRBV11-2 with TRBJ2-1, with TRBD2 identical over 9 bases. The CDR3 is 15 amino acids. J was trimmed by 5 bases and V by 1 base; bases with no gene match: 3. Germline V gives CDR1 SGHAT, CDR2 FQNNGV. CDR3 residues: CASSLVLAGHNEQFF. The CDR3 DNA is TGTGCCAGCAGCTTAGTACTAGCGGGTCACAATGAGCAGTTCTTC.